This T cell receptor (beta chain) was sequenced during a study of CD8 T cells in Susac syndrome. Study observations and caveats: The study's TCR sequencing and HLA analysis covered a relatively small number of individuals, and the study acknowledged this.

CDR1 LGHDT and CDR2 YNNKEL come from the germline V gene (reference sequence). Trimming shortened V by 5 bases and J by 3 bases, and 14 bases separated the two germline ends. The CDR3 covers 14 residues. Reverse transcription used about 0.45 to 1 ug RNA and random hexamers. The authors amplified TCR beta CDR3 across 54 Vbeta and 13 Jbeta using immunoSEQ multiplex PCR. In TCRdb, the immunoSEQ multiplex PCR reads were re-called with MiXCR into one record per CDR3 protein. The data show 160,000 or so distinct CDR3 sequences, roughly 95% seen once. The multiple sclerosis controls were treatment-naive patients affected by stable or active relapsing-remitting disease. FACS was used to enrich TEMRA cells, whereas the CD8+ and CD4+ T cells were obtained by negative isolation. Worth noting for this clonotype: What it binds is unknown.

The clonotype originates from a human donor with multiple sclerosis. The J gene is TRBJ2-7, the V gene TRBV3-1, with D hard to call. Sample: CD8+ T cells from PBMCs. The CDR3 reads CASSETILGYEQYF. The CDR3 nucleotides read TGTGCCAGCAGCGAGACAATCTTGGGCTACGAGCAGTACTTC.